This T cell receptor (beta chain) emerged from a study of identical twins (dated by TCRdb to 2016 to 2017). Context from the whole study: The study deep-sequenced TCR alpha and beta repertoires from monozygotic twins, unrelated adults of various ages and cord blood to test whether fetal clonotypes persist. To rule out contamination, replicate twin experiments were performed at different times with different library preparation protocols.

Comments on this clonotype: The clone's antigen remains unknown. The record has no base qualities; no much larger clone is one base away.

Its CDR3 holds 16 amino acids, cysteine through phenylalanine. The CDR3 DNA has 48 bases and is translated from base 1. V ends up 2 bases short and J 8 bases short, with an unmatched junction base count of 7. Taken from the germline V gene, the CDR1 and CDR2 loops are SGHDT and YYEEEE. The full study reports these points: Abundant cord blood beta clonotypes had fewer insertions, young adult naive repertoires showed a similar but weaker trend, and memory repertoires showed no such trend. Zero-insertion analyses could be partly confounded by invariant T cells such as MAIT and iNKT, though diverse VJ usage argued against such confounding for most clonotypes. The excess sharing between twins in beta out-of-frame sequences was weaker because fewer shared sequences reduced the signal-to-noise ratio. Compared with coincidental sharing between unrelated individuals, out-of-frame TCR alpha sequences shared between twins showed an excess of sequences with low generation probability. Out-of-frame TCR alpha sharing in monozygotic twins was systematically underestimated by recombination models, whereas sharing between unrelated individuals was in agreement with the recombination models. Because the same donors could not be followed over many years, conclusions were based on cross-sectional statistical analysis.

Library prep was done by 5' RACE. Sequencer: Illumina HiSeq 2000. A universal primer binding site was added through template switching, and the final cDNA carried a unique molecular identifier so that TCR cDNA molecules could be counted accurately. Specific primers in the conserved constant-segment region were used to synthesize first-strand cDNA for TCR alpha and beta chains. To control for contamination, each cDNA library was double barcoded with a SMART-Mk sample barcode plus Illumina barcodes. TruSeq adapter sequences along with Illumina sample barcodes were introduced in two successive PCR steps. TCR alpha and beta cDNA libraries were sequenced on the Illumina HiSeq platform with custom primers. In the source study's methods: MiGEC was used to process raw reads and extract unique molecular identifiers, and MiXCR was used to find CDR3 positions. For each individual, recombination models were inferred using an EM algorithm with the repgenHMM and IGoR tools. The analysis of shared clonotypes was done with the tcR package in R, with sharing normalized by the product of cloneset sizes. To study raw recombination without the effects of thymic and clonal selection, out-of-frame nonproductive sequences were analyzed. TCRdb's own reprocessing of the public reads used fastp at Q25 and MiXCR and kept productive beta chains. Each record represents a unique CDR3 protein, reported with the most common genes and DNA among its rows. Here the V and J calls rest on TCRdb's processing, not on the authors' analysis. The sample includes 500,000 or so distinct CDR3 sequences, with roughly an eighth observed a single time. The biggest ten clones account for approximately 0.98% of the sample.

Only healthy Caucasian donors were included. Three pairs of female monozygotic twins, all aged about 18 to 30 years, were included in the twin cohort. Positive isolation kits from Invitrogen were used to isolate CD4+ and CD8+ T cell populations. These data also featured in a second study, about yellow fever vaccine responses in identical twins. The second study also describes: The authors reported that the T cell response to vaccination in identical twins appeared partly convergent and partly personalized. The study precisely tracked vaccine-responding T cell clones in identical twins.

Source material: CD4+ T cells sorted from blood. The clonotype originates from a woman aged 18-29 years in good health. The receptor chain draws on TRBV5-6 and TRBJ2-1; TRBD2 fits 13 bases in the junction. The DNA sequence is TGTGCCAGCAGCTTTCCTGGACTAGCGGGGGATGATGAGCAGTTCTTC. The encoded protein is CASSFPGLAGDDEQFF.